This TCR beta chain was obtained from a study of early T cells in non-severe SARS-CoV-2 infection. This clonotype was detected ten times or more. From the 5' RACE reads, TCRdb called clonotypes with MiXCR, one entry per CDR3 protein. The sample includes 30,000 to 40,000 distinct CDR3 sequences, roughly 9.3% of them seen just once. The sequenced sample was whole blood. The receptor was isolated from an adult who was a healthcare worker with PCR-confirmed SARS-CoV-2 infection or an uninfected control (not recorded which).

The CDR3 reads CAWNTAPVVTEAFF. The DNA for the CDR3 is TGTGCCTGGAATACAGCGCCGGTAGTTACTGAAGCTTTCTTT. The chain links TRBV30 to TRBJ1-1; D remains unclear. Germline loops: CDR1 GTSNPN, CDR2 SVGIG (reference sequence). The V end was cut by 4 bases, the J end by 5 bases, with 17 bases between. This CDR3 comprises 14 residues.